This T cell receptor beta chain was retrieved from a study of blood T cell repertoires in COVID-19. This clone came up once. Method: immunoSEQ multiplex PCR; TCRdb's copy keeps in-frame clones and lacks some. Of under 80,000 clones listed, approximately 89% are singletons. The CDR3 length is 15 residues. In germline, CDR1 is SGHRS, CDR2 YFSETQ. V was shortened by 2 bases and J by 2 bases, with 13 bases between the two germline ends. The V gene is TRBV5-1, the J gene TRBJ1-1, with a tentative D call TRBD1 (6 bases). Specimen: peripheral blood. The clonotype comes from a man aged 55 to 70 with acute or convalescent COVID-19. The CDR3 DNA sequence: TGCGCCAGCAGCTTAGGGACACCTGTTAACACTGAAGCTTTCTTT. This translates into CASSLGTPVNTEAFF.